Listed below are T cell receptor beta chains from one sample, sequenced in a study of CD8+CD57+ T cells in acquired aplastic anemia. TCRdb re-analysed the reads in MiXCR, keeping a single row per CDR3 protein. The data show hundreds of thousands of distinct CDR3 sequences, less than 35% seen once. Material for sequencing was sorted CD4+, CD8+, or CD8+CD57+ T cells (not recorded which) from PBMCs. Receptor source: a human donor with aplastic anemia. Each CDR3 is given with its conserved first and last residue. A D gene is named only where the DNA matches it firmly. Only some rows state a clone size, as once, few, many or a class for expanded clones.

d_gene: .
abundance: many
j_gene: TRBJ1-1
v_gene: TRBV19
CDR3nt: TGTGCCAGTAGTTCCCCACCAGGGACGAACACTGAAGCTTTCTTT
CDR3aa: CASSSPPGTNTEAFF

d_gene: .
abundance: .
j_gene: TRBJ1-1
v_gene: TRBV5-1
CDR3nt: TGCGCCAGCAGCTTGTCAGTCGTATCCAGTGAAGCTTTCTTT
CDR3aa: CASSLSVVSSEAFF

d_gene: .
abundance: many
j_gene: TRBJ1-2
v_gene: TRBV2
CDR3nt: TGTGCCAGCAGCCTGGACGGCTATGGCTACACCTTC
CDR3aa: CASSLDGYGYTF

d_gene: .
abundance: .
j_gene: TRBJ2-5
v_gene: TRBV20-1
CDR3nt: TGCAGTGTAAACCCCGGGGGGCCAAAAGAGACCCAGTACTTC
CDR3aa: CSVNPGGPKETQYF

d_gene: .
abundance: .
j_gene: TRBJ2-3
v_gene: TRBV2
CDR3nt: TGTGCCAGCAGTGAATTTGGGGGAGGACTCACCACAGATACGCAGTATTTT
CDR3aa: CASSEFGGGLTTDTQYF

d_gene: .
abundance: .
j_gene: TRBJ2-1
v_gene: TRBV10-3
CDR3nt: TGTGCCAGCAGTTACGGTGGAGGGGGCTACGAGCAGTTCTTC
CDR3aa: CASSYGGGGYEQFF

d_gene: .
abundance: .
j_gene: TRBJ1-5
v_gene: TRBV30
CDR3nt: TGTGCCGGGTCGGACGGAGTCAATCAGCCCCAGCATTTT
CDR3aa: CAGSDGVNQPQHF

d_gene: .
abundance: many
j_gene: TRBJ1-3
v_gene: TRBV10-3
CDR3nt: TGTGCCACCGTAGGGGTCTCTGGAAACACCATATATTTT
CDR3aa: CATVGVSGNTIYF

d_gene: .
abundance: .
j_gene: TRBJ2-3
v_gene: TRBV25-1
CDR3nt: TGTGCCAGCAGTTTAAACGCGGGACCTTCAGGACATACGCAGTATTTT
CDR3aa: CASSLNAGPSGHTQYF

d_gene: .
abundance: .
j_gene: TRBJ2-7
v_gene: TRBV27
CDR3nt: TGTGCCAGCAGTTTATCAGCAGGGATTCAATACGAGCAGTACTTC
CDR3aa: CASSLSAGIQYEQYF

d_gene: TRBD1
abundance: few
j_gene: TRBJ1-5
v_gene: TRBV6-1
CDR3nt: TGTGCCAGCAGTGGTGGACAGGGTCAACAGCCCCAGCATTTT
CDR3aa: CASSGGQGQQPQHF

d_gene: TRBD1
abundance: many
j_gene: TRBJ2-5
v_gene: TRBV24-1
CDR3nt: TGTGCCACCAGTGCGATTACCGGGACAGAATTTGTGAAGACCCAGTACTTC
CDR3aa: CATSAITGTEFVKTQYF

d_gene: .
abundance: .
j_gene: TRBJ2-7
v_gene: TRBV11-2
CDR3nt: TGTGCCAGCAGCTTAGTAGACCAAAGCTACCCTCTCTACGAGCAGTACTTC
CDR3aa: CASSLVDQSYPLYEQYF